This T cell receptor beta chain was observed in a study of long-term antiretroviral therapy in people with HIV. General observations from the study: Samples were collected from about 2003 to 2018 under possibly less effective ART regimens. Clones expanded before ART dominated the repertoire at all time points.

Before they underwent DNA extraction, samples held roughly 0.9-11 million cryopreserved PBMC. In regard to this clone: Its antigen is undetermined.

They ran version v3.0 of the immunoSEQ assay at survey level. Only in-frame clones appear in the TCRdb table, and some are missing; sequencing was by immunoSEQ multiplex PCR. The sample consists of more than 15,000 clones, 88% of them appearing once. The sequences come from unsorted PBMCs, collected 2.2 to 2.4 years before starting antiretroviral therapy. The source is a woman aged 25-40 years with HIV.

The CDR3 protein is CASSLASRQFSYEQYF. DNA for the CDR3: TGCGCCAGCAGCTTGGCCTCGCGGCAATTTTCCTACGAGCAGTACTTC. The chain links TRBV5-1 to TRBJ2-7, with no clear D. V was trimmed by 0 bases and J by 1 base, leaving 14 bases between them. CDR1 is SGHRS and CDR2 is YFSETQ in the germline V gene. This CDR3 is built from 16 residues.